This entry lists 12 T cell receptor beta chains sequenced from one sample in a study of shared T cell receptors in the human thymus. Assay used: immunoSEQ multiplex PCR; TCRdb lists only in-frame clones, some missing. The sample yields about 380,000 clones, around 95% seen once. The source material was thymocytes. Every receptor here comes from a human donor.

The CDR3 DNA follows: TGTGCCAGCAGCGAAGCGGATTCCACAGATACGCAGTATTTT. It translates to CASSEADSTDTQYF. The chain carries TRBV5-4 and TRBJ2-3; D perhaps matches TRBD2 (5 bases). Germline values: CDR1 SGHNT, CDR2 YYREEE (reference sequence). V was pared by 4 bases and J by 2 bases, with 11 bases between. The length of the CDR3 is 14 residues.

The V gene is TRBV2, the J gene TRBJ2-3; D gene unclear. Trimming cost V 8 bases and J 4 bases, with 10 bases left between them. The CDR3 length is 12 residues. CDR1 SNHLY and CDR2 FYNNEI come from the germline V gene. The CDR3 reads CASPPVPDTQYF. CDR3 DNA: TGTGCCAGCCCCCCCGTGCCAGATACGCAGTATTTT.

CDR3: CASSLGGRDGYTF. The CDR3 region has the DNA TGTGCCAGCAGTCTAGGGGGGCGGGATGGCTACACCTTC. The chain is built from TRBV7-8 and TRBJ1-2; a possible D gene is TRBD1 (6 bases). CDR3 length: 13 amino acids. V was trimmed by 6 bases and J by 6 bases, leaving 14 bases between them. Germline V lookup: CDR1 SGHVS, CDR2 FQNEAQ.

The rearrangement uses TRBV27 and TRBJ1-4; possibly TRBD1 for D (5 bases). The CDR3 runs 14 residues. Trimming removed 2 bases from V and 6 bases from J, with 10 bases in between. Looked up from germline, CDR1 is MNHEY and CDR2 is SMNVEV (reference sequence). For the CDR3, the DNA is TGTGCCAGCAGTTTAGCGGGGCGTCATGAAAAACTGTTTTTT. Its protein product is CASSLAGRHEKLFF.

The chain joins TRBV27 to TRBJ1-1, with D uncertain. The V end was cut by 5 bases, the J end by 1 base, with 8 bases between. The CDR3 totals 13 residues. Germline-derived CDR1 and CDR2 are MNHEY and SMNVEV (reference sequence). This chain's CDR3 is CASSPSSNTEAFF. The CDR3 coding sequence is TGTGCCAGCAGTCCTAGCTCGAACACTGAAGCTTTCTTT.

This chain links TRBV28 with TRBJ1-1; 7 bases align to TRBD1. Germline V gives CDR1 MDHEN, CDR2 SYDVKM. J was trimmed by 1 base and V by 6 bases; bases with no gene match: 8. CDR3 size: 15 residues. CDR3 nucleotides: TGTGCCAGCAGCCTGGGGGACAGTCAGAACACTGAAGCTTTCTTT. Encoded protein: CASSLGDSQNTEAFF.

This rearrangement joins TRBV6-1 to TRBJ2-1; unclear D gene. This CDR3 is built from 15 residues. Germline assignment: CDR1 MNHNS and CDR2 SASEGT. Trimming left V 2 bases short and J 6 bases short, with 14 bases between. The CDR3, as DNA: TGTGCCAGCAGTGAAAAGGGTGTACGATCCAATGAGCAGTTCTTC. Its translation: CASSEKGVRSNEQFF.

The V and J genes are TRBV4-2 and TRBJ2-7; weak D call: TRBD2 (6 bases). V lost 1 base, J lost 0 bases, and 13 bases lay in between. CDR3 length equals 16 residues. The germline gives CDR1 LGHNA, CDR2 YNFKEQ. CDR3 residues: CASSQGSGAHSYEQYF. The DNA of the CDR3 is TGTGCCAGCAGCCAAGGGTCGGGAGCCCACTCCTACGAGCAGTACTTC.

This chain connects TRBV7-9 to TRBJ2-6; 7 bases agree with TRBD1. Germline values: CDR1 SEHNR, CDR2 FQNEAQ (reference sequence). Trimming at V came to 5 bases and at J to 4 bases, leaving 14 bases not matched to a gene. The CDR3 is 18 residues long. The CDR3, as DNA: TGTGCCAGCAGCCCCCTAACAGGGGTACTATCCGGGGCCAACGTCCTGACTTTC. This codes for CASSPLTGVLSGANVLTF. The full variable domain, with the rest looked up from reference TRBV7-9 and TRBJ2-6, is DTGVSQNPRHKITKRGQNVTFRCDPISEHNRLYWYRQTLGQGPEFLTYFQNEAQLEKSRLLSDRFSAERPKGSFSTLEIQRTEQGDSAMYLCASSPLTGVLSGANVLTFGAGSRLTVL.

The chain joins TRBV5-4 to TRBJ2-1; the D is unclear. The CDR3 is 15 amino acids. Germline V gene lookup returns CDR1 SGHNT and CDR2 YYREEE (reference sequence). Between the trimmed V and J ends, which lost 0 bases and 1 base, there was a span of 8 bases. CDR3 sequence (DNA): TGTGCCAGCAGCTTGGCGGTCGCTTCCTACAATGAGCAGTTCTTC. Its translation is CASSLAVASYNEQFF.

The chain is built from TRBV27 and TRBJ1-2; D might be TRBD1 (6 bases). This CDR3 comprises 14 residues. Trimming took 5 bases from V and 8 from J, leaving 18 bases between them. Germline CDR1 reads MNHEY; CDR2 reads SMNVEV (reference sequence). The CDR3 loop is CASSTDQGIGGYTF. DNA for the CDR3: TGTGCCAGCAGTACCGACCAGGGGATAGGGGGCTACACCTTC.

This clone was recorded once. This chain connects TRBV21-1 to TRBJ2-1; the D call of TRBD2 is as the table states it, not checked on the DNA. TRBV21-1 is termed a pseudogene. The CDR3 extends over 15 amino acids. The CDR3 spells CASPVVAGNYNEQFF. CDR3 coding DNA: TGTGCCAGCCCAGTAGTAGCGGGAAACTACAATGAGCAGTTCTTC.